This T cell receptor beta chain emerged from a study of T cell repertoires in cytomegalovirus infection. Study-wide context: Shared public TCR beta signatures pointed to both CMV infection and a matching HLA type.

TCRdb re-called the reads with MiXCR, one entry per CDR3 protein. The table records roughly 250,000 distinct CDR3 sequences, approximately 22% of them present only once. Regarding the study as a whole: In two of eight donors, the top clonotype was HLA-C-restricted CMV-specific. Identification of carriers of CMV plus the relevant HLA was performed using cumulative public TCR beta family frequency.

From germline, CDR1 is SGHDT and CDR2 YYEEEE. V lost 2 bases, J lost 0 bases, and 3 bases stayed unmatched. The CDR3 has 15 residues. Notes on this clonotype: What it binds is not known.

The chain uses TRBV5-6 and TRBJ1-2; TRBD1 aligns across 8 bases. The sequence derives from a human donor in good health (CMV status not recorded). Some clones in this sample may be carry-over from other donors' samples. Sequencing was performed on CD8+ T cells from PBMCs. The CDR3 DNA is TGTGCCAGCAGCTTCAGGACAGGGCCTAACTATGGCTACACCTTC. Its translation: CASSFRTGPNYGYTF. Supplemented by reference TRBV5-6 and TRBJ1-2, the full variable domain reads DAGVTQSPTHLIKTRGQQVTLRCSPKSGHDTVSWYQQALGQGPQFIFQYYEEEERQRGNFPDRFSGHQFPNYSSELNVNALLLGDSALYLCASSFRTGPNYGYTFGSGTRLTVV.